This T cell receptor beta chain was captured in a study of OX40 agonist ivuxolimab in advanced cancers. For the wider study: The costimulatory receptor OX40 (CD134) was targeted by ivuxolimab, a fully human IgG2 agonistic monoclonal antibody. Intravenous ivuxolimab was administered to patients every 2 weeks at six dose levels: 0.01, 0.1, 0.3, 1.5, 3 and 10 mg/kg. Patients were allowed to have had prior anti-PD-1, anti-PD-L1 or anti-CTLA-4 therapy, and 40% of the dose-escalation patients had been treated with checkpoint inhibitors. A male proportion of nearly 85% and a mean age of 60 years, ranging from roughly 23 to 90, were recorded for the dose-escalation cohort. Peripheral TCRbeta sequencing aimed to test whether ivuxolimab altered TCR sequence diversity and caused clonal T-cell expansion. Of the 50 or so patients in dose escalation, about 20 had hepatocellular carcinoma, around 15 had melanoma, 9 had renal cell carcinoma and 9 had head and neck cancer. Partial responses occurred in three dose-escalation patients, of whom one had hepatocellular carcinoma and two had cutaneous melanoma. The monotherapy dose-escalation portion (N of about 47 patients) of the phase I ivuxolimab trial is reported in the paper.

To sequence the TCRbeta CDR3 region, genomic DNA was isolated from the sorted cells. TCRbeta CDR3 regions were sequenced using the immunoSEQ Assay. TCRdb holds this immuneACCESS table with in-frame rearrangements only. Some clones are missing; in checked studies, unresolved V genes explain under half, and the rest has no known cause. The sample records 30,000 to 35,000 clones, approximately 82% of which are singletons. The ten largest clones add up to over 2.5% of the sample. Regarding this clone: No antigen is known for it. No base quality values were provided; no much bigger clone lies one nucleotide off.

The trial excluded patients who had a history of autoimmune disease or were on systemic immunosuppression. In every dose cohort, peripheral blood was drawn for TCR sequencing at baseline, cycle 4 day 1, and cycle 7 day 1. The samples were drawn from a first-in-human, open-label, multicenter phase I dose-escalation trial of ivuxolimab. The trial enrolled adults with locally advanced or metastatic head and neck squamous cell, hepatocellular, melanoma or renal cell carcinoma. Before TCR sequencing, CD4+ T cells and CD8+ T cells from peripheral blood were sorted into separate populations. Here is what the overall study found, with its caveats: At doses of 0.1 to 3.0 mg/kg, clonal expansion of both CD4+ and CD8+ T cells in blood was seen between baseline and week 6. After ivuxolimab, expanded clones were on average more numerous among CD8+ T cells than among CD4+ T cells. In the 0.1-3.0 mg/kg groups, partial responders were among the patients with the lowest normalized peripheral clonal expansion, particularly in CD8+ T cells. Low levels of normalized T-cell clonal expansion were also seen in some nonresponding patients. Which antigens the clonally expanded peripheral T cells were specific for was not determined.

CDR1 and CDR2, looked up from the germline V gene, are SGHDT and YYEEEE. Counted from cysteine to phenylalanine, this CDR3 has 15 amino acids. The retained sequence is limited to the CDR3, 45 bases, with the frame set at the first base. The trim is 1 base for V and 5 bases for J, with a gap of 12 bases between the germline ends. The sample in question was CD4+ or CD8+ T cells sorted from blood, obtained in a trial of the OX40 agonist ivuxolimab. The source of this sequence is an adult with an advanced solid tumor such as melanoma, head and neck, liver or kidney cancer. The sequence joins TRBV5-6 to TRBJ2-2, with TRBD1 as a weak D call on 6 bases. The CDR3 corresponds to CASSLPGHRTGELFF. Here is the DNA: TGTGCCAGCAGCTTGCCGGGACACAGGACCGGGGAGCTGTTTTTT. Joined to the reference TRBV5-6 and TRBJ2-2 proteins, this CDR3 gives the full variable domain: DAGVTQSPTHLIKTRGQQVTLRCSPKSGHDTVSWYQQALGQGPQFIFQYYEEEERQRGNFPDRFSGHQFPNYSSELNVNALLLGDSALYLCASSLPGHRTGELFFGEGSRLTVL.